This is a list of T cell receptor beta chains from one sample in a study of T cell repertoires in cytomegalovirus infection. TCRdb redid the calling of the reads with MiXCR, one entry per CDR3 protein. The sample lists about 450,000 distinct CDR3 sequences, under 40% occurring once. Sample: PBMCs. The receptors shown here come from a human donor in good health (CMV status not recorded). Some clones in this sample may be carry-over from other donors' samples. Each CDR3 is given with its conserved first and last residue. Each record gives: D gene, clone size, J gene, V gene, CDR3 protein, CDR3 DNA. The D gene is left open where the match is weak. The size field is filled for only some rows; it gives once, few, many or a size class.

d_gene: .
abundance: few
j_gene: TRBJ2-5
v_gene: TRBV24-1
CDR3aa: CATSDLAGKQETQYF
CDR3nt: TGTGCCACCAGTGATTTGGCAGGCAAACAAGAGACCCAGTACTTC

d_gene: TRBD2
abundance: .
j_gene: TRBJ2-7
v_gene: TRBV7-6
CDR3aa: CASTGLASGYEQYF
CDR3nt: TGTGCCAGCACTGGTCTGGCTAGCGGATACGAGCAGTACTTC

d_gene: .
abundance: .
j_gene: TRBJ1-5
v_gene: TRBV2
CDR3aa: CASGDVWGPQHF
CDR3nt: TGTGCGAGCGGCGACGTATGGGGACCCCAGCATTTT

d_gene: .
abundance: many
j_gene: TRBJ2-5
v_gene: TRBV6-6
CDR3aa: CASSRLGETQYF
CDR3nt: TGTGCCAGCAGTCGACTGGGGGAGACCCAGTACTTC

d_gene: TRBD2
abundance: .
j_gene: TRBJ2-1
v_gene: TRBV7-9
CDR3aa: CASSLDPSGALFHNEQFF
CDR3nt: TGTGCCAGCAGCTTAGATCCTAGCGGAGCCCTCTTCCACAATGAGCAGTTCTTC

d_gene: .
abundance: few
j_gene: TRBJ1-4
v_gene: TRBV5-1
CDR3aa: CASSLAGDNEKLFF
CDR3nt: TGCGCCAGCAGCTTGGCGGGGGACAATGAAAAACTGTTTTTT

d_gene: .
abundance: .
j_gene: TRBJ1-2
v_gene: TRBV7-8
CDR3aa: CASSSIWDNYGYTF
CDR3nt: TGTGCCAGCAGCTCGATCTGGGACAACTATGGCTACACCTTC

d_gene: .
abundance: .
j_gene: TRBJ1-2
v_gene: TRBV12-3/TRBV12-4
CDR3aa: CSSSLALYSGYTF
CDR3nt: TGTTCCAGCAGTTTAGCGCTTTATAGTGGCTACACCTTC

d_gene: TRBD1
abundance: .
j_gene: TRBJ1-1
v_gene: TRBV4-3
CDR3aa: CASSQDKEGGGVNTEAFF
CDR3nt: TGCGCCAGCAGCCAAGATAAAGAGGGAGGGGGCGTGAACACTGAAGCTTTCTTT

d_gene: TRBD2
abundance: .
j_gene: TRBJ2-5
v_gene: TRBV6-6
CDR3aa: CASSPGGGRETQYF
CDR3nt: TGTGCCAGCAGCCCCGGGGGGGGACGAGAGACCCAGTACTTC

d_gene: TRBD2
abundance: many
j_gene: TRBJ2-3
v_gene: TRBV7-2
CDR3aa: CASSLGPSGGIDTQYF
CDR3nt: TGTGCCAGCAGCTTAGGTCCTAGCGGGGGTATAGATACGCAGTATTTT

d_gene: TRBD1
abundance: .
j_gene: TRBJ2-3
v_gene: TRBV4-1
CDR3aa: CASSQAWTGAGVTDTQYF
CDR3nt: TGCGCCAGCAGCCAAGCCTGGACAGGGGCAGGAGTCACAGATACGCAGTATTTT

d_gene: TRBD2
abundance: few
j_gene: TRBJ2-1
v_gene: TRBV4-3
CDR3aa: CASSQAGGSGNEQFF
CDR3nt: TGCGCCAGCAGCCAAGCCGGGGGGTCAGGCAATGAGCAGTTCTTC

d_gene: .
abundance: few
j_gene: TRBJ1-5
v_gene: TRBV10-3
CDR3aa: CAISESDSNQPQHF
CDR3nt: TGTGCCATCAGTGAGTCGGATAGCAATCAGCCCCAGCATTTT

d_gene: .
abundance: .
j_gene: TRBJ2-1
v_gene: TRBV19
CDR3aa: CASSALHMSSYNEQFF
CDR3nt: TGTGCCAGTAGTGCGCTACACATGAGCTCCTACAATGAGCAGTTCTTC

d_gene: .
abundance: .
j_gene: TRBJ1-6
v_gene: TRBV27
CDR3aa: CASSRRGGPLHF
CDR3nt: TGTGCCAGCAGTCGACGGGGAGGACCCCTCCACTTT

d_gene: .
abundance: .
j_gene: TRBJ2-1
v_gene: TRBV9
CDR3aa: CASSVTHSMDEQFF
CDR3nt: TGTGCCAGCAGCGTAACCCATTCGATGGATGAGCAGTTCTTC

d_gene: .
abundance: many
j_gene: TRBJ1-1
v_gene: TRBV7-6
CDR3aa: CASSLAGVTEAFF
CDR3nt: TGTGCCAGCAGCTTAGCAGGGGTCACTGAAGCTTTCTTT

d_gene: .
abundance: few
j_gene: TRBJ1-2
v_gene: TRBV2
CDR3aa: CANSRALDGYTF
CDR3nt: TGTGCCAACTCCCGGGCCTTGGATGGCTACACCTTC

d_gene: .
abundance: .
j_gene: TRBJ1-2
v_gene: TRBV19
CDR3aa: CASSNRYYGYTF
CDR3nt: TGTGCCAGTAGTAACCGATACTATGGCTACACCTTC

d_gene: .
abundance: few
j_gene: TRBJ2-7
v_gene: TRBV20-1
CDR3aa: CSARGRNYEQYF
CDR3nt: TGCAGTGCTAGAGGCCGCAACTACGAGCAGTACTTC

d_gene: .
abundance: .
j_gene: TRBJ2-1
v_gene: TRBV20-1
CDR3aa: CSARGGSGQGLPEQFF
CDR3nt: TGCAGTGCTAGAGGGGGGTCGGGCCAGGGATTACCAGAGCAGTTCTTC

d_gene: .
abundance: few
j_gene: TRBJ1-5
v_gene: TRBV6-1
CDR3aa: CASSGRLGYSNQPQHF
CDR3nt: TGTGCCAGCAGCGGACGATTGGGCTATAGCAATCAGCCCCAGCATTTT

d_gene: TRBD1
abundance: few
j_gene: TRBJ1-6
v_gene: TRBV10-2
CDR3aa: CASRDDRDRGFRGSSGFNSPLHF
CDR3nt: TGCGCCAGCAGGGATGACCGGGACAGGGGATTCAGGGGGAGCTCGGGTTTTAATTCACCCCTCCACTTT

d_gene: .
abundance: few
j_gene: TRBJ2-3
v_gene: TRBV7-2
CDR3aa: CASSPRGQLPTDTQYF
CDR3nt: TGTGCCAGCAGCCCGAGAGGACAGCTTCCCACAGATACGCAGTATTTT

d_gene: TRBD1
abundance: .
j_gene: TRBJ1-1
v_gene: TRBV19
CDR3aa: CASSLTGGGEAFF
CDR3nt: TGTGCCAGTAGCTTAACAGGGGGTGGTGAAGCTTTCTTT

d_gene: .
abundance: .
j_gene: TRBJ2-5
v_gene: TRBV5-1
CDR3aa: CASSVGRIQETQYF
CDR3nt: TGCGCCAGCAGCGTGGGACGGATACAAGAGACCCAGTACTTC

d_gene: TRBD1
abundance: once
j_gene: TRBJ2-1
v_gene: TRBV20-1
CDR3aa: CSATGGAYNEQFF
CDR3nt: TGCAGTGCTACAGGGGGCGCCTACAATGAGCAGTTCTTC

d_gene: .
abundance: .
j_gene: TRBJ1-3
v_gene: TRBV19
CDR3aa: CATSHTSGNTIYF
CDR3nt: TGTGCCACCTCTCACACCTCTGGAAACACCATATATTTT

d_gene: TRBD1
abundance: once
j_gene: TRBJ1-4
v_gene: TRBV7-8
CDR3aa: CASSPWDRGWEKLFF
CDR3nt: TGTGCCAGCAGCCCCTGGGACAGGGGATGGGAAAAACTGTTTTTT

d_gene: TRBD1
abundance: .
j_gene: TRBJ2-1
v_gene: TRBV29-1
CDR3aa: CSGRQGYNEQFF
CDR3nt: TGCAGCGGACGACAGGGCTACAATGAGCAGTTCTTC

d_gene: TRBD1
abundance: .
j_gene: TRBJ2-6
v_gene: TRBV12-3/TRBV12-4
CDR3aa: CASSKFLGTGAGGANVLTF
CDR3nt: TGTGCCAGCAGTAAATTCCTCGGGACAGGGGCTGGCGGGGCCAACGTCCTGACTTTC

d_gene: .
abundance: few
j_gene: TRBJ2-1
v_gene: TRBV5-6
CDR3aa: CASSIGTLYNEQFF
CDR3nt: TGTGCCAGCAGCATCGGGACGCTCTACAATGAGCAGTTCTTC

d_gene: .
abundance: many
j_gene: TRBJ1-2
v_gene: TRBV28
CDR3aa: CASSLRGTHYGYTF
CDR3nt: TGTGCCAGCAGTTTACGGGGTACTCACTATGGCTACACCTTC

d_gene: TRBD2
abundance: .
j_gene: TRBJ2-3
v_gene: TRBV7-9
CDR3aa: CASSFLQGLANTDTQYF
CDR3nt: TGTGCCAGCAGCTTTCTGCAGGGACTAGCGAACACAGATACGCAGTATTTT

d_gene: .
abundance: .
j_gene: TRBJ2-3
v_gene: TRBV20-1
CDR3aa: CSGQGTNLQDTQYF
CDR3nt: TGCAGTGGCCAGGGGACAAACCTCCAAGATACGCAGTATTTT

d_gene: TRBD2
abundance: few
j_gene: TRBJ2-3
v_gene: TRBV7-9
CDR3aa: CASSLGATSGGTDTQYF
CDR3nt: TGTGCCAGCAGCTTAGGGGCGACTAGCGGGGGAACAGATACGCAGTATTTT

d_gene: .
abundance: many
j_gene: TRBJ1-1
v_gene: TRBV12-3/TRBV12-4
CDR3aa: CASSSGGAYTEAFF
CDR3nt: TGTGCCAGCAGTTCGGGGGGGGCCTACACTGAAGCTTTCTTT

d_gene: .
abundance: once
j_gene: TRBJ2-1
v_gene: TRBV6-2/TRBV6-3
CDR3aa: CASTQGMINEQFF
CDR3nt: TGTGCCAGCACCCAGGGAATGATCAATGAGCAGTTCTTC